This is a list of T cell receptor beta chains from one sample in a study of blood T cell repertoires in COVID-19. Measured with immunoSEQ multiplex PCR; TCRdb has only the in-frame clones, and not every one. The sample holds over 450,000 clones, 75% to 90% seen once. Source material: peripheral blood. These receptor sequences come from a man between 18 and 35 years old with COVID-19, enrolled during active disease. CDR3s include the opening cysteine and the closing phenylalanine or tryptophan. Fields, in order: CDR3 DNA, CDR3 protein, V gene, clone size, J gene, D gene, CDR3 length. A D gene is named only where the DNA matches it firmly. Where a row states a size, it is once, few, many or the class of an expanded clone; other rows omit it.

TGTGCCAGCAGTTTAGGACTCAACTCCTACGAGCAGTACTTC CASSLGLNSYEQYF TRBV6-5 . TRBJ2-7 . 14
TGTGCCAGCAGTTTCGGGACAGGTAACTACGAGCAGTACTTC CASSFGTGNYEQYF TRBV27 . TRBJ2-7 TRBD1 14
TGTGCCTGGACGGGAAACACCGGGGAGCTGTTTTTT CAWTGNTGELFF TRBV30 . TRBJ2-2 . 12
TGTGCCAGCAGTAAACAGGGTTTCTCCTACGAGCAGTACTTC CASSKQGFSYEQYF TRBV2 . TRBJ2-7 . 14
TGTGCCAGCAGCGTATCGGGGGGCAGTCTTCAGCCCCAGCATTTT CASSVSGGSLQPQHF TRBV9 . TRBJ1-5 . 15
TGTGCCAGCAGTTTAATCGGGTCGAGCACTGAAGCTTTCTTT CASSLIGSSTEAFF TRBV27 . TRBJ1-1 . 14
TGTGCCAGCAGCCCCCCGGGGGGCAGCACTGAAGCTTTCTTT CASSPPGGSTEAFF TRBV5-4 . TRBJ1-1 . 14
TGTGCCAGCATCCCCCCCGGGGGGTTCTACGAGCAGTACTTC CASIPPGGFYEQYF TRBV6-5 . TRBJ2-7 TRBD2 14
TGTGCCAGCAGAGGACAGGGTTTTGGCACAGATACGCAGTATTTT CASRGQGFGTDTQYF TRBV2 . TRBJ2-3 TRBD1 15
TGTGCCAGCCGGGGGGGGCAGGGGGTTGAGACCCAGTACTTC CASRGGQGVETQYF TRBV6-5 . TRBJ2-5 . 14
TGTGCCAGCAGTGAAGGAGGTTGGGCTGAAGCTTTCTTT CASSEGGWAEAFF TRBV6-1 . TRBJ1-1 . 13
TGTGCCAGCAGTGTACAATCTAGCGGGAGCTGGAATGAGCAGTTCTTC CASSVQSSGSWNEQFF TRBV25-1 . TRBJ2-1 TRBD2 16
TGTGCCAGCAGTTTCGGGACAGGGCTTGGCTACGAGCAGTACTTC CASSFGTGLGYEQYF TRBV6-6 . TRBJ2-7 TRBD1 15
TGCGCCAGCAGCTGGAATAGCGGCGGAAACGAGCAGTACTTC CASSWNSGGNEQYF TRBV5-1 . TRBJ2-7 . 14
TGTGCCAGTAGTGCACGACAGGTGACCTATGGCTACACCTTC CASSARQVTYGYTF TRBV19 . TRBJ1-2 . 14
TGCAGCGTCCGCTACCTAGCGGGGGGGAAGAACACCGGGGAGCTGTTTTTT CSVRYLAGGKNTGELFF TRBV29-1 . TRBJ2-2 TRBD2 17
TGTGCCAGCAGCCAGGGACAGGGTGGGAGGAATACGCAGTATTTT CASSQGQGGRNTQYF TRBV3-1/TRBV3-2 . TRBJ2-3 TRBD1 15
TGTGCCAGCAGACCACGGGGGAGGGGAAGTAATGAGCAGTTCTTC CASRPRGRGSNEQFF TRBV6-5 . TRBJ2-1 TRBD2 15
TGTGCCAGCAGCAGGGTAGACTACGAGCAGTACTTC CASSRVDYEQYF TRBV2 . TRBJ2-7 . 12
TGTGCCAGCAGCTTAGCGCGGCAGGGCCCCTACAATGAGCAGTTCTTC CASSLARQGPYNEQFF TRBV7-8 . TRBJ2-1 . 16
TGTGCCAGTAGTGGACAGTACCAATATAATTCACCCCTCCACTTT CASSGQYQYNSPLHF TRBV19 . TRBJ1-6 . 15
TGTGCCATCAGTGCCAACGGTGAGCAGTACTTC CAISANGEQYF TRBV10-3 . TRBJ2-7 . 11
TGTGCCAGTAGTATAGGGTCCCCGGGGACAGGGGACTTAGAGCAGTACTTC CASSIGSPGTGDLEQYF TRBV19 once TRBJ2-7 TRBD1 17
TGTGCCAGTAGTATTGGCGCAGGAACCTACGAGCAGTACTTC CASSIGAGTYEQYF TRBV19 . TRBJ2-7 . 14
TGTGCCAGCAGCTTATGTCGCAGGGAATTCTACGAGCAGTACTTC CASSLCRREFYEQYF TRBV7-2 . TRBJ2-7 . 15
TGTGCCAGCAGCGACCACAGGGTAGGGATAAGCAATCAGCCCCAGCATTTT CASSDHRVGISNQPQHF TRBV5-8 . TRBJ1-5 . 17
TGTGCTAGTGGCTTAGACTCCACTTACAATGAGCAGTTCTTC CASGLDSTYNEQFF TRBV12-5 . TRBJ2-1 . 14
TGTGCCACCAGCAGAGACAGGGGGGCACAGAATGAAAAACTGTTTTTT CATSRDRGAQNEKLFF TRBV15 . TRBJ1-4 TRBD1 16
TGTGCCAGCAGCTTCAGGGGATCAGGATACGAGCAGTACTTC CASSFRGSGYEQYF TRBV5-6 . TRBJ2-7 . 14
TGCGCCAGCAGCTTGGTGGGGCTCTCCTACGAGCAGTACTTC CASSLVGLSYEQYF TRBV5-1 . TRBJ2-7 . 14
TGTGCCAGCAGTTACTCTCAGGGGTTTCGCAATGAGCAGTTCTTC CASSYSQGFRNEQFF TRBV6-5 . TRBJ2-1 . 15
TGTGCCAGTAGTATCAGGGGTTCCTATAATTCACCCCTCCACTTT CASSIRGSYNSPLHF TRBV19 . TRBJ1-6 . 15
TGTGCCAGATTAGGACAGGGCACCACTGAAGCTTTCTTT CARLGQGTTEAFF TRBV2 . TRBJ1-1 TRBD1 13
TGTGCCAGCAGCTTGGGAGGCAGCTCCTACGAGCAGTACTTC CASSLGGSSYEQYF TRBV5-4 . TRBJ2-7 . 14
TGTGCCAGCAGCCCGACAGGGGACAATGAGCAGTTCTTC CASSPTGDNEQFF TRBV3-1/TRBV3-2 . TRBJ2-1 TRBD1 13